These 2 T cell receptor beta chains originate from one sample sequenced in a study of early T cells in non-severe SARS-CoV-2 infection. TCRdb reanalysed the 5' RACE reads using MiXCR and keeps one entry per CDR3 protein. The profile covers over 70,000 distinct CDR3 sequences, with approximately 15% appearing a single time and 6.5% to 8.5% taken by the ten largest. Material: whole blood. The receptor set was obtained from an adult who was a healthcare worker with PCR-confirmed SARS-CoV-2 infection or an uninfected control (not recorded which).

This clonotype appeared a few times. This chain joins TRBV12-3 or TRBV12-4 and TRBJ2-7; D possibly uses TRBD1 or TRBD2 (5 bases each). The CDR3 consists of 13 residues. Trimming shortened V by 6 bases and J by 3 bases, and 12 bases separated the two germline ends. The CDR3 DNA reads TGTGCCAGCAGAGTACGGGGCAACTACGAGCAGTACTTC. This translates into CASRVRGNYEQYF.

This clonotype was detected only a few times. This chain connects TRBV11-2 to TRBJ2-1; D possibly matches TRBD1 or TRBD2 (5 bases each). Germline V lookup: CDR1 SGHAT, CDR2 FQNNGV. CDR3 length: 13 residues. Deletions cut 0 bases from V and 9 bases from J, with 9 bases between. The chain's CDR3 is CASSLEAGTEQFF. The CDR3 DNA sequence: TGTGCCAGCAGCTTAGAGGCAGGGACTGAGCAGTTCTTC.